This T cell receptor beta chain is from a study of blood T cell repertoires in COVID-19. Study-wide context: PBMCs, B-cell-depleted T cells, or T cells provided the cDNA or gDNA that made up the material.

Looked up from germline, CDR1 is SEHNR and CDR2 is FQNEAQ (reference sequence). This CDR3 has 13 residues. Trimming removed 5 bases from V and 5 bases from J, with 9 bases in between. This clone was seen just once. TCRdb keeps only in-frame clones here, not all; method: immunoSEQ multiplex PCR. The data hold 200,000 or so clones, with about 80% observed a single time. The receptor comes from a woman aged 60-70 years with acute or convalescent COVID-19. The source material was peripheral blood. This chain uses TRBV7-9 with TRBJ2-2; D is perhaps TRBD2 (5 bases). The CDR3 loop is CASSPTGTGELFF. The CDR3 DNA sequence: TGTGCCAGCAGCCCTACGGGGACCGGGGAGCTGTTTTTT.